A single sample is the source of the 21 T cell receptor beta chains below, sequenced in a study of blood T cell repertoires in COVID-19. Sequenced by immunoSEQ multiplex PCR; TCRdb stores in-frame clones only, minus some. The data contain just over 60,000 clones, more than 70% of them singletons. The specimen was peripheral blood. All receptors come from a man aged 25-45 years with COVID-19, enrolled during active disease.

The chain joins TRBV6-5 to TRBJ1-2; 7 nucleotides agree with TRBD1. Trimming took 7 bases from V and 8 from J; bases not matched to a gene: 13. In germline, CDR1 is MNHEY, CDR2 SVGAGI. The length of the CDR3 is 14 residues. In nucleotides, the CDR3 is TGTGCCAGCACTCAACAGGGGCCAGGGCGGGGCTACACCTTC. Its protein product is CASTQQGPGRGYTF.

This chain connects TRBV15 to TRBJ2-3; either TRBD1 or TRBD2 may fit D (5 bases each). Looked up from germline, CDR1 is LNHNV and CDR2 is YYDKDF (reference sequence). Trimming removed 4 bases at V and 0 bases at J, with 14 bases between. The CDR3 spans 16 residues. The CDR3 nucleotides are TGTGCCACCAGCATAGAGGGGCCAGGGAGCACAGATACGCAGTATTTT. Amino acid sequence: CATSIEGPGSTDTQYF. The full variable domain, rest sourced from reference TRBV15 and TRBJ2-3, is DAMVIQNPRYQVTQFGKPVTLSCSQTLNHNVMYWYQQKSSQAPKLLFHYYDKDFNNEADTPDNFQSRRPNTSFCFLDIRSPGLGDTAMYLCATSIEGPGSTDTQYFGPGTRLTVL.

The V and J genes are TRBV5-6 and TRBJ2-7; weak D call: TRBD2 (5 bases). CDR1 and CDR2 from the germline V gene are SGHDT and YYEEEE. CDR3 size: 14 residues. The V end was cut by 0 bases, the J end by 2 bases, with 9 bases between. The DNA for the CDR3 is TGTGCCAGCAGCTTGGGGACTCTTACCTACGAGCAGTACTTC. Amino acids: CASSLGTLTYEQYF.

The gene calls are TRBV4-2 and TRBJ1-2; 7 nucleotides agree with TRBD1. The CDR3 spans 13 residues. The V and J ends lost 1 base and 6 bases, in that order; junction bases with no gene match: 2. The germline V gene has CDR1 LGHNA and CDR2 YNFKEQ. The CDR3 bases are TGTGCCAGCAGCCAAGCCAGGGGGGATGGCTACACCTTC. It translates to CASSQARGDGYTF.

The chain has TRBV6-5 and TRBJ2-5; D might be TRBD2 (7 bases). The V and J ends lost 0 bases and 5 bases respectively, with 16 bases between them. The CDR3 has 16 residues. Germline V gene sequence: CDR1 MNHEY, CDR2 SVGAGI. The CDR3 region is CASSYSGGGRGETQYF. CDR3 sequence (DNA): TGTGCCAGCAGTTACTCAGGCGGGGGCCGGGGGGAGACCCAGTACTTC.

CDR3 residues: CASRFPPGGDRVSYEQYF. CDR3 sequence (DNA): TGTGCAAGTCGCTTTCCTCCCGGGGGGGACAGGGTGTCCTACGAGCAGTACTTC. The chain employs TRBV12-2 and TRBJ2-7; whether TRBD1, the table's D call, matches the DNA was not checked. TRBV12-2 is annotated as a pseudogene. The CDR3 extends over 18 amino acids.

This clone was observed a handful of times. J is TRBJ2-1 and V is TRBV12-5; 8 bases map to TRBD2. The V segment lost 1 base and the J segment 5 bases; nucleotides outside the gene matches: 4. The CDR3 has 15 residues. The germline CDR1 and CDR2 sequences are LGHNT and FRNRAP. The CDR3 DNA reads as TGTGCTAGTGGTTTGGCGCTAGCGGGTAACAATGAGCAGTTCTTC. It translates to CASGLALAGNNEQFF.

This clone has only a few counts. The genes are TRBV4-2 and TRBJ2-7; maybe TRBD2 (6 bases). In germline, CDR1 is LGHNA, CDR2 YNFKEQ. The CDR3 spans 12 residues. V lost 4 bases and J lost 5, with 9 bases in between. CDR3 in DNA: TGTGCCAGCAGCCTAGGAGGGGACGAGCAGTACTTC. It translates to CASSLGGDEQYF.

The chain carries TRBV7-2 and TRBJ1-5; no clear D gene. The germline V gene has CDR1 SGHTA and CDR2 FQGNSA. V was pared by 1 base and J by 0 bases, with 13 bases between. The CDR3 length is 17 residues. Here the CDR3 reads CASSLDPPGYSNQPQHF. CDR3 nucleotide sequence: TGTGCCAGCAGCTTAGATCCCCCAGGCTATAGCAATCAGCCCCAGCATTTT.

This clone has just one count. J is TRBJ1-5 and V is TRBV27; D unclear. The germline CDR1 and CDR2 sequences are MNHEY and SMNVEV (reference sequence). The CDR3 has 13 residues. Trimming removed 0 bases at V and 7 bases at J, with 7 bases between. The CDR3 is CASSLSGGQPQHF. CDR3 in DNA: TGTGCCAGCAGTTTATCAGGAGGGCAGCCCCAGCATTTT.

V and J are TRBV5-6 and TRBJ2-7, with D perhaps TRBD1 (6 bases). V was cut by 7 bases and J by 3 bases, with 14 bases left in between. The CDR3 spans 13 residues. Germline assignment: CDR1 SGHDT and CDR2 YYEEEE. The CDR3 DNA is TGTGCCAGCCATACTCGGGACAACTACGAGCAGTACTTC. Translating gives CASHTRDNYEQYF.

The chain couples TRBV19 to TRBJ2-7, with a tentative D call TRBD2 (6 bases). The CDR3 extends over 14 amino acids. Germline values: CDR1 LNHDA, CDR2 SQIVND (reference sequence). V was clipped by 5 bases and J by 0 bases, with 11 bases between them. CDR3 loop: CASSPLASSYEQYF. CDR3 bases: TGTGCCAGTAGTCCCCTAGCGAGCTCCTACGAGCAGTACTTC.

V is TRBV6-6 and J is TRBJ2-1; D not resolved. The CDR3 contains 12 residues. The V gene lost 2 bases and the J gene lost 7 bases, with 6 bases spanning the gap. Per germline, CDR1 MNHNY and CDR2 SVGAGI (reference sequence). In DNA, the CDR3 is TGTGCCAGCAGTTACGCCGGGAATGAGCAGTTCTTC. It encodes CASSYAGNEQFF.

In its sample, this clone was seen once. The CDR3 loop is CASSLDSRQIYTF. CDR3 coding DNA: TGTGCCAGCAGTCTAGACAGCCGCCAGATCTACACCTTC. The V gene is TRBV12-3 or TRBV12-4, the J gene TRBJ1-2; TRBD1 might be the D (5 bases). CDR3 length equals 13 residues. V was cut by 5 bases and J by 10 bases, with 17 bases left in between.

The chain uses TRBV12-3 or TRBV12-4 and TRBJ1-6; D gene ambiguous. CDR3 length: 11 amino acids. V gave up 4 bases and J gave up 19 bases, with 14 bases separating them. The CDR3 here is CASSSRGPRHF. The CDR3 DNA reads TGTGCCAGCAGTTCGCGAGGGCCTAGGCACTTT.

V and J are TRBV15 and TRBJ1-4, with 7 bases that match TRBD1. J gave up 5 bases and V 1 base, and 7 bases lay outside the gene matches. Germline assignment: CDR1 LNHNV and CDR2 YYDKDF (reference sequence). This CDR3 has 16 amino acids. The CDR3 reads CATSRALTGANEKLFF. The DNA of the CDR3 is TGTGCCACCAGCAGAGCGTTAACAGGGGCCAATGAAAAACTGTTTTTT. The full variable domain, its missing parts supplied by reference TRBV15 and TRBJ1-4, is DAMVIQNPRYQVTQFGKPVTLSCSQTLNHNVMYWYQQKSSQAPKLLFHYYDKDFNNEADTPDNFQSRRPNTSFCFLDIRSPGLGDTAMYLCATSRALTGANEKLFFGSGTQLSVL.

This sequence joins TRBV28 and TRBJ1-2; 7 positions agree with TRBD1. V lost 2 bases, J lost 1 base, and 7 bases stayed unmatched. The germline gives CDR1 MDHEN, CDR2 SYDVKM. The CDR3 runs 16 residues. CDR3 nucleotides: TGTGCCAGCAGTTTAGCTGGACAGGCCTATAACTATGGCTACACCTTC. Protein: CASSLAGQAYNYGYTF.

J is TRBJ1-1 and V is TRBV28; D not certain. Germline CDR1 and CDR2: MDHEN and SYDVKM. V was cut by 6 bases and J by 5 bases, with 13 bases left in between. The CDR3 runs to 13 residues. For the CDR3, the DNA is TGTGCCAGCAGCGACCCCGGGAGGACTGAAGCTTTCTTT. Translated: CASSDPGRTEAFF.

V is TRBV30 and J is TRBJ2-1; 13 bases line up with TRBD2. The CDR3 is made up of 15 amino acids. Germline-derived CDR1 and CDR2 are GTSNPN and SVGIG (reference sequence). V shed 8 bases and J 10 bases; nucleotides not matched to a gene: 14. CDR3 residues: CALSLWTSGRGEQFF. The CDR3 DNA follows: TGTGCCCTCTCGTTATGGACTAGCGGGAGAGGCGAGCAGTTCTTC.

This rearrangement joins TRBV18 to TRBJ2-1; 10 bases are shared with TRBD2. After removal of 4 bases from V and 6 bases from J, the junction contained 6 bases not matched to a gene. Germline lookup yields CDR1 KGHSH and CDR2 LQKENI. The CDR3 totals 15 residues. CDR3 amino acids: CASSRPSGRRNEQFF. CDR3 bases: TGTGCCAGCTCACGACCTAGCGGGAGACGCAATGAGCAGTTCTTC.

This clone occurred a few times. The chain links TRBV5-1 to TRBJ1-6, with 9 bases identical to TRBD1. The germline V gene encodes CDR1 SGHRS and CDR2 YFSETQ. V lost 0 bases and J lost 5; bases outside the gene matches: 9. The CDR3 extends over 18 amino acids. The CDR3 DNA is TGCGCCAGCAGCTTGGCCTACAGGGGGCGCAGGGATAATTCACCCCTCCACTTT. Translating it yields CASSLAYRGRRDNSPLHF.